This T cell receptor beta chain appears in the sequencing data of a study of blood T cell repertoires in COVID-19. The wider study: Sites across the United States, Italy and Spain contributed samples from acute and convalescent COVID-19. T cells, B-cell-depleted T cells, or PBMCs provided the cDNA or gDNA that served as material.

About this clone: Other DNA sequences in the sample encode the same CDR3.

Germline V lookup: CDR1 SEHNR, CDR2 FQNEAQ (reference sequence). With 2 bases removed from V and 1 base from J, the gap between germline ends came to 5 bases. This CDR3 contains 13 residues. Assay: immunoSEQ multiplex PCR; the TCRdb copy retains only in-frame clones and omits some. The sample yields 200,000 to 250,000 clones, around 80% seen once. Sequenced sample: peripheral blood. The clonotype originates from a woman older than 75 with active or convalescent COVID-19. J is TRBJ1-1 and V is TRBV7-9; D remains ambiguous. The CDR3 is CASSLQENTEAFF. In DNA, the CDR3 is TGTGCCAGCAGCTTACAGGAGAACACTGAAGCTTTCTTT.